These 32 T cell receptor beta chains originate from one sample sequenced in a study of shared clonotypes between healthy human individuals. Generated by immunoSEQ multiplex PCR, the TCRdb table keeps only in-frame clones and is missing some. Of approximately 470,000 clones listed, about 78% were seen once; the top ten hold 9.5% to 15%. The sample consisted of PBMCs. These receptors originate from a woman aged 40 to 50 in good health. Some clones in this sample may be carry-over from other donors' samples.

This chain joins TRBV28 and TRBJ2-7, with no clear D. Trimming took off 5 bases at V and 3 bases at J, with 8 bases between the two ends. The CDR3 is 12 amino acids. CDR1 is MDHEN, CDR2 SYDVKM, per germline. This CDR3 reads CASSPLFYEQYF. DNA for the CDR3: TGTGCCAGCAGTCCACTATTCTACGAGCAGTACTTC.

In this sample, this clone turned up a few times. The V call is TRBV5-8, the J call TRBJ2-2, with D perhaps matching TRBD1 (6 bases). Germline CDR1 and CDR2: SGHTS and YDEGEE. The CDR3 totals 19 residues. Between the trimmed V and J ends, which lost 0 bases and 1 base, there was a span of 19 bases. Here the CDR3 reads CASSLARFRTVMNTGELFF. The CDR3 nucleotides are TGTGCCAGCAGCTTGGCCAGGTTCCGGACAGTAATGAACACCGGGGAGCTGTTTTTT.

The chain links TRBV7-2 to TRBJ1-1; possibly TRBD1 for D (5 bases). Germline CDR1 SGHTA, CDR2 FQGNSA. V gave up 1 base and J gave up 3 bases, with 12 bases separating them. The CDR3 length is 15 residues. CDR3 nucleotides: TGTGCCAGCAGCTTAGGACAGTCATGGGACACTGAAGCTTTCTTT. This sequence encodes CASSLGQSWDTEAFF.

The rearrangement joins TRBV5-1 to TRBJ2-1, with a tentative D call TRBD2 (6 bases). This CDR3 contains 14 residues. CDR1 and CDR2 (germline): SGHRS, YFSETQ. V gave up 0 bases and J gave up 8 bases, with 12 bases separating them. CDR3 DNA sequence: TGCGCCAGCAGCTTGGGAGGGAGGTTGCATGAGCAGTTCTTC. Translating it yields CASSLGGRLHEQFF.

As regards this clone: A much bigger clone sits one base away, suggesting this may be a read error. V gene TRBV10-3 combines with J gene TRBJ2-4, with 10 bases aligning to TRBD2. This CDR3 has 16 amino acids. Germline CDR1 and CDR2: ENHRY and SYGVKD. The chain's CDR3 is CAIKAGGPESKNTQYF. The CDR3 bases are TGTGCCATCAAAGCGGGAGGGCCTGAGTCCAAAAACACTCAGTACTTC.

On this clone itself: Distinct nucleotide sequences in the sample also encode this CDR3. The genes are TRBV5-4 and TRBJ2-1; D tentatively fits TRBD1 or TRBD2 (5 bases each). Germline values: CDR1 SGHNT, CDR2 YYREEE (reference sequence). The CDR3 is made up of 15 amino acids. V gave up 1 base and J gave up 0 bases, with 8 bases separating them. The CDR3 region is CASSLSGSSYNEQFF. The CDR3, as DNA: TGTGCCAGCAGCTTGTCAGGGAGCTCCTACAATGAGCAGTTCTTC.

The V gene is TRBV28, the J gene TRBJ2-2; 15 bases map to TRBD2. CDR1 is MDHEN and CDR2 is SYDVKM in the germline V gene. This CDR3 is 18 amino acids long. J gave up 2 bases and V 4 bases, and 5 bases lay outside the gene matches. In DNA form, the CDR3 reads TGTGCCAGCAGTTCACCGGGACTAGCGGGAGGAAACACCGGGGAGCTGTTTTTT. Protein sequence: CASSSPGLAGGNTGELFF.

The rearrangement links TRBV9 to TRBJ1-4; 7 bases align to TRBD1. The CDR3 runs 13 residues. Trimming at V came to 4 bases and at J to 10 bases, leaving 7 bases not matched to a gene. Germline V gives CDR1 SGDLS, CDR2 YYNGEE. The CDR3 region has the DNA TGTGCCAGCAGCCCAGGGGACAGTGCAAAACTGTTTTTT. Its protein product is CASSPGDSAKLFF. Variable domain in full (rest from reference TRBV9 and TRBJ1-4): DSGVTQTPKHLITATGQRVTLRCSPRSGDLSVYWYQQSLDQGLQFLIQYYNGEERAKGNILERFSAQQFPDLHSELNLSSLELGDSALYFCASSPGDSAKLFFGSGTQLSVL.

The chain carries TRBV7-6 and TRBJ2-5, with TRBD1 as a possible D gene (7 bases). Germline V lookup: CDR1 SGHVS, CDR2 FNYEAQ. CDR3 length: 15 residues. Trimming shortened V by 5 bases and J by 7 bases, and 20 bases separated the two germline ends. The DNA for the CDR3 is TGTGCCAGCAGCGTAAGGCGGGACAGCGTGGGGACCCAGTACTTC. Translated, it gives CASSVRRDSVGTQYF.

This chain connects TRBV5-1 to TRBJ2-5, with no clear D. Deletions cut 1 base from V and 5 bases from J, with 15 bases between. The CDR3 loop spans 15 amino acids. Per germline, CDR1 SGHRS and CDR2 YFSETQ. Here the CDR3 reads CASSLSGLAAETQYF. The CDR3 DNA is TGCGCCAGCAGCTTGTCCGGATTGGCCGCGGAGACCCAGTACTTC.

This clone was seen only once. The genes are TRBV6-5 and TRBJ2-3; D gene ambiguous. V lost 5 bases, J lost 2 bases, and 11 bases lay in between. In germline, CDR1 is MNHEY, CDR2 SVGAGI. CDR3 length: 14 amino acids. The CDR3 is CASSPGPPTDTQYF. CDR3 nucleotide sequence: TGTGCCAGCAGTCCCGGGCCCCCCACAGATACGCAGTATTTT.

In its sample, this clone was seen a few times. The J gene is TRBJ2-1, the V gene TRBV6-5; D is unresolved. Germline V gene sequence: CDR1 MNHEY, CDR2 SVGAGI. CDR3 length: 16 amino acids. V gave up 0 bases and J gave up 5 bases, with 14 bases separating them. The CDR3 nucleotides read TGTGCCAGCAGTTACTCGACGGTTTACTACAACAATGAGCAGTTCTTC. This translates into CASSYSTVYYNNEQFF.

In nucleotides, the CDR3 is TGTGCCAGCAGTGAAACAACAGCGCGTGGCTACACCTTC. Residues: CASSETTARGYTF. The chain uses TRBV6-1 and TRBJ1-2; D is uncertain. The CDR3 contains 13 residues. V lost 2 bases, J lost 7 bases, and 11 bases lay in between. CDR1 is MNHNS, CDR2 SASEGT, per germline.

This clone was found a few times. The rearrangement links TRBV7-9 to TRBJ1-1; D is possibly TRBD1 (5 bases). Trimming shortened V by 4 bases and J by 5 bases, and 8 bases separated the two germline ends. The CDR3 is made up of 12 amino acids. The germline gives CDR1 SEHNR, CDR2 FQNEAQ (reference sequence). The CDR3 loop reads CASSWGRTEAFF. CDR3 nucleotides: TGTGCCAGCAGCTGGGGGAGGACTGAAGCTTTCTTT.

V and J are TRBV9 and TRBJ2-1; 11 bases line up with TRBD2. From germline, CDR1 is SGDLS and CDR2 YYNGEE. Trimming at V came to 0 bases and at J to 2 bases, leaving 7 bases not matched to a gene. The CDR3 runs 18 residues. This CDR3 reads CASSVDTSGSITYNEQFF. CDR3 coding DNA: TGTGCCAGCAGCGTAGACACTAGCGGGAGTATTACCTACAATGAGCAGTTCTTC.

This sequence joins TRBV2 and TRBJ2-5; TRBD1 is a possible D gene (6 bases). Germline V gives CDR1 SNHLY, CDR2 FYNNEI. The V end was cut by 8 bases, the J end by 5 bases, with 12 bases between. This CDR3 region has 12 residues. Written as DNA, the CDR3 is TGTGCCAGCGGCAGGGGTTGGGAGACCCAGTACTTC. It specifies CASGRGWETQYF.

This chain links TRBV2 with TRBJ1-2; D remains ambiguous. The germline V and J ends were trimmed by 5 bases and 4 bases, with 8 bases remaining between them. The CDR3 has 12 residues. CDR1 and CDR2 from the germline V gene are SNHLY and FYNNEI. The CDR3 reads CASSSLGYGYTF. The CDR3, as DNA: TGTGCCAGCAGTTCCTTGGGCTATGGCTACACCTTC.

The rearrangement links TRBV2 to TRBJ1-5; D ambiguous. CDR3 size: 14 residues. The V end lost 6 bases, the J end lost 0 bases, and 9 bases lay between the germline ends. The germline gives CDR1 SNHLY, CDR2 FYNNEI. The CDR3 DNA sequence: TGTGCCAGCAGCGGAGGGAATAGCAATCAGCCCCAGCATTTT. Translating gives CASSGGNSNQPQHF.

This chain uses TRBV18 with TRBJ1-3; 7 positions match TRBD1. CDR3 length equals 16 residues. Germline CDR1 KGHSH, CDR2 LQKENI. The ends lost 2 bases at V and 5 bases at J; junction bases unmatched: 9. This chain's CDR3 is CASSPAPGTERNTIYF. The CDR3 region has the DNA TGTGCCAGCTCACCAGCCCCCGGGACAGAGAGAAACACCATATATTTT.

V is TRBV28 and J is TRBJ2-2; D call uncertain. The V gene lost 3 bases and the J gene lost 1 base, with 6 bases spanning the gap. The germline gives CDR1 MDHEN, CDR2 SYDVKM. This CDR3 is built from 14 residues. CDR3 sequence (DNA): TGTGCCAGCAGTTTCGGGCAGAACACCGGGGAGCTGTTTTTT. It is translated as CASSFGQNTGELFF.

This chain links TRBV27 with TRBJ2-1; D assignment may be TRBD1 or TRBD2 (5 bases each). The CDR3 is 12 residues long. V dropped 1 base and J dropped 13 bases, with 11 bases sitting between them. The V gene's germline CDR1 is MNHEY and CDR2 SMNVEV (reference sequence). The CDR3 loop reads CASSLYGAPQFF. CDR3 nucleotide sequence: TGTGCCAGCAGTTTATACGGGGCCCCCCAGTTCTTC.

The V gene is TRBV4-3, the J gene TRBJ1-4, with a tentative D call TRBD1 (6 bases). Germline loops: CDR1 LGHNA, CDR2 YSLEER. The CDR3 totals 16 residues. Between the trimmed V and J ends, which lost 4 bases and 3 bases, there was a span of 15 bases. CDR3 bases: TGCGCCAGCAGCCTTTCCAGGGGTGGGGCTAATGAAAAACTGTTTTTT. Encoded protein: CASSLSRGGANEKLFF.

Turning to this clone: One end of the junction varies from germline; a read error may be responsible. CDR3 amino acids: CSARARGNF. The CDR3 DNA sequence: TGCAGTGCCCGGGCTAGAGGCAACTTC. The chain joins TRBV20-1 to TRBJ1-2, with no clear D. In germline, CDR1 is DFQATT, CDR2 SNEGSKA (reference sequence). The CDR3 spans 9 residues.

Remarks on this clone: One end of the junction does not line up with germline, which may come from a read error. The chain carries TRBV4-3 and TRBJ1-2; D is possibly TRBD1 (5 bases). The CDR3 is 13 amino acids. The germline V gene encodes CDR1 LGHNA and CDR2 YSLEER. CDR3 sequence reads: CASSQQGYYSYTF. For the CDR3, the DNA is TGCGCCAGCAGCCAACAGGGTTACTATAGCTACACCTTC.

This rearrangement joins TRBV11-2 to TRBJ1-1; D may be TRBD1 (6 bases). The V gene's germline CDR1 is SGHAT and CDR2 FQNNGV. V gave up 4 bases and J gave up 3 bases, with 15 bases separating them. The CDR3 extends over 15 amino acids. CDR3 sequence reads: CASSSLGGGYTEAFF. In DNA, the CDR3 is TGTGCCAGCAGCTCCCTCGGGGGCGGGTACACTGAAGCTTTCTTT.

With respect to this clone: Other DNA sequences in the sample encode the same CDR3. The rearrangement links TRBV28 to TRBJ2-7, with D perhaps TRBD1 (6 bases). V was pared by 3 bases and J by 0 bases, with 9 bases between. Germline assignment: CDR1 MDHEN and CDR2 SYDVKM. The CDR3 extends over 14 amino acids. CDR3 bases: TGTGCCAGCAGTTTTAAGGGGGTCTCCTACGAGCAGTACTTC. It is translated as CASSFKGVSYEQYF.

V gene TRBV10-3 combines with J gene TRBJ1-1; 9 positions match TRBD1. The V gene end was trimmed by 8 bases and the J gene end by 5 bases; junction bases not matched to a gene: 6. The CDR3 is 13 amino acids. Germline V gene lookup returns CDR1 ENHRY and CDR2 SYGVKD. The CDR3 protein is CAIGTGWQTEAFF. In nucleotides, the CDR3 is TGTGCCATCGGGACAGGGTGGCAAACTGAAGCTTTCTTT.

The chain has TRBV9 and TRBJ2-4; no clear D gene. CDR1 is SGDLS, CDR2 YYNGEE, per germline. V dropped 4 bases and J dropped 13 bases, with 15 bases sitting between them. The CDR3 spans 12 residues. As DNA, the CDR3 is TGTGCCAGCAGCCCAGGTCTCGACTCACAGTACTTC. Translated, it gives CASSPGLDSQYF.

This clone was counted only a few times. The genes are TRBV28 and TRBJ1-1, with no clear D. This CDR3 is built from 14 residues. In germline, CDR1 is MDHEN, CDR2 SYDVKM. V dropped 6 bases and J dropped 5 bases, with 16 bases sitting between them. The CDR3 is CASRSRAGRTEAFF. In DNA, the CDR3 is TGTGCCAGCAGGTCGAGGGCGGGAAGGACTGAAGCTTTCTTT.

J is TRBJ2-1 and V is TRBV7-3; 9 bases line up with TRBD2. CDR1 is SGHTA, CDR2 FQGTGA, per germline. J gave up 6 bases and V 5 bases, and 8 bases lay outside the gene matches. This CDR3 contains 15 residues. The CDR3: CASSRGRAVPNEQFF. The CDR3 nucleotides read TGTGCCAGCAGCCGCGGGAGGGCCGTTCCCAATGAGCAGTTCTTC. Supplemented by reference TRBV7-3 and TRBJ2-1, the full variable domain reads GAGVSQTPSNKVTEKGKYVELRCDPISGHTALYWYRQSLGQGPEFLIYFQGTGAADDSGLPNDRFFAVRPEGSVSTLKIQRTERGDSAVYLCASSRGRAVPNEQFFGPGTRLTVL.

This clone was observed once. This chain connects TRBV7-2 to TRBJ2-7; TRBD2 matches at 8 bases. Germline V gene data show CDR1 as SGHTA and CDR2 as FQGNSA. This CDR3 comprises 14 residues. V shed 5 bases, J shed 2 bases, and the junction held 5 bases outside the gene matches. This CDR3 reads CASSLSGTPYEQYF. DNA of the CDR3: TGTGCCAGCAGCCTTAGCGGGACACCCTACGAGCAGTACTTC.

This clone appeared a single time. V is TRBV10-3 and J is TRBJ2-7; 7 positions match TRBD1. The ends lost 6 bases at V and 7 bases at J; junction bases unmatched: 12. The CDR3 has 14 amino acids. Germline values: CDR1 ENHRY, CDR2 SYGVKD. The CDR3 loop reads CAIRARDRSGEQYF. CDR3 bases: TGTGCCATCAGAGCCCGGGACAGATCGGGGGAGCAGTACTTC.